Listed below are T cell receptor beta chains from one sample, sequenced in a study of blood T cell repertoires in COVID-19. Libraries were prepared by immunoSEQ multiplex PCR; TCRdb keeps only in-frame clonotypes and omits some of them. The table includes about 120,000 clones, 70% to 80% detected once. The sample comprised peripheral blood. The receptors were sampled from a man aged 45 to 65 with acute or convalescent COVID-19. Both conserved end residues are part of each CDR3. Fields, in order: V gene, J gene, D gene, CDR3 protein. The D gene is left open where the match is weak.

>TRBV28|TRBJ1-5|.
CASSLNGNQPQHF
>TRBV19|TRBJ2-7|.
CASSIGAGLSYEQYF
>TRBV24-1|TRBJ2-1|.
CATSYGGGSEQFF
>TRBV7-7|TRBJ2-5|TRBD2
CASSRAGAPQETQYF
>TRBV10-2|TRBJ1-2|.
CASTGGPRGGYTF
>TRBV16|TRBJ1-5|TRBD1
CASSQSDRALNQPQHF
>TRBV27|TRBJ2-7|.
CASSSNYEQYF
>TRBV3-1/TRBV3-2|TRBJ2-1|TRBD2
CASSQLSGGAIGNEQFF
>TRBV6-5|TRBJ2-7|TRBD1
CASSSGGYEQYF
>TRBV5-4|TRBJ1-2|TRBD1
CASSFPGQGGYGYTF
>TRBV6-6|TRBJ2-1|TRBD1
CASSPGTEVYNEQFF
>TRBV2|TRBJ1-4|.
CASRRSENEKLFF
>TRBV27|TRBJ1-6|.
CASSLSTVLSTPLHF
>TRBV19|TRBJ2-5|.
CASRPRQELTQYF
>TRBV29-1|TRBJ1-2|TRBD1
CSGRAGGNYGYTF
>TRBV5-1|TRBJ2-5|TRBD1
CASSLQQGDGETQYF
>TRBV9|TRBJ2-2|.
CASSVSPGVAGELFF
>TRBV7-6|TRBJ2-1|.
CASSPDSEQFF
>TRBV12-5|TRBJ2-7|.
CASGFRVGEQYF
>TRBV5-4|TRBJ1-4|TRBD1
CASSPRQGVNEKLFF
>TRBV27|TRBJ2-7|TRBD1
CASSLVRQGPYEQYF
>TRBV2|TRBJ1-5|.
CASSDWGQGNQPQHF
>TRBV2|TRBJ1-6|TRBD1
CASSETGREDSPLHF
>TRBV10-2|TRBJ2-6|TRBD1
CASTPGQPFSGANVLTF
>TRBV2|TRBJ2-1|TRBD2
CASSLSGGGYNEQFF
>TRBV15|TRBJ1-5|TRBD1
CATSRDRGGGSNQPQHF
>TRBV30|TRBJ1-4|.
CAWRRAGAEKLFF
>TRBV28|TRBJ1-2|TRBD1
CASSFETGRTRYTF
>TRBV27|TRBJ1-1|.
CASSARGLITEAFF
>TRBV11-2|TRBJ2-5|TRBD1
CASSSLTGVETQYF
>TRBV7-9|TRBJ1-6|.
CASSSPDRRDSPLHF
>TRBV5-1|TRBJ2-3|TRBD2
CASSLGASGSPDTQYF
>TRBV18|TRBJ2-1|TRBD2
CASSPSAGGPYNEQFF
>TRBV7-9|TRBJ2-2|.
CASSPPGHLNTGELFF
>TRBV9|TRBJ2-5|TRBD2
CASSPTVAGGRETQYF
>TRBV6-6|TRBJ2-3|.
CASSYGAGGTDTQYF
>TRBV7-9|TRBJ1-6|.
CASSPGAGSYNSPLHF
>TRBV9|TRBJ2-1|.
CASSGTVDDNEQFF
>TRBV19|TRBJ2-3|TRBD1
CASSIGQGVADTQYF
>TRBV9|TRBJ2-1|.
CASSFQASHGNEQFF
>TRBV18|TRBJ1-1|TRBD1
CASSPDSGTGFTEAFF
>TRBV19|TRBJ2-1|.
CASSINGYNEQFF
>TRBV10-3|TRBJ1-2|.
CAISGQFFYGYTF
>TRBV2|TRBJ2-1|TRBD1
CASSEDRGTHNEQFF
>TRBV5-1|TRBJ1-6|.
CASSLVATREGSPLHF
>TRBV3-1/TRBV3-2|TRBJ2-7|.
CASSQVGRGGEQYF
>TRBV6-5|TRBJ1-2|.
CASSPDSFSYGYTF